Below are 26 T cell receptor beta chains sequenced from a single sample in a study of blood T cell repertoires in COVID-19. Data came from immunoSEQ multiplex PCR; TCRdb stores just in-frame clones and leaves some out. The repertoire holds 310,000 or so clones, approximately 90% seen once, with about 2.2% in the top ten. What was sequenced was peripheral blood. These receptors all stem from a woman aged 45-65 years who had recovered from COVID-19.

V and J are TRBV7-2 and TRBJ1-2, with D possibly being TRBD1 (5 bases). Looked up from germline, CDR1 is SGHTA and CDR2 is FQGNSA. This CDR3 contains 16 residues. V lost 5 bases and J 0 bases, leaving 16 bases between the germline ends. As DNA, the CDR3 is TGTGCCAGCAGCCCTGGAACAGGACTACCTAACTATGGCTACACCTTC. Encoded protein: CASSPGTGLPNYGYTF.

V gene TRBV2 combines with J gene TRBJ1-1; D not certain. CDR3 length: 15 residues. The V and J ends lost 1 base and 0 bases respectively, with 9 bases between them. CDR1 is SNHLY and CDR2 is FYNNEI in the germline V gene. Here the CDR3 DNA reads TGTGCCAGCAGTGAAGGTGTGCTATTGAACACTGAAGCTTTCTTT. Translated, it gives CASSEGVLLNTEAFF. The variable domain in full, completed from reference TRBV2 and TRBJ1-1, reads EPEVTQTPSHQVTQMGQEVILRCVPISNHLYFYWYRQILGQKVEFLVSFYNNEISEKSEIFDDQFSVERPDGSNFTLKIRSTKLEDSAMYFCASSEGVLLNTEAFFGQGTRLTVV.

V and J are TRBV7-9 and TRBJ2-5; 15 bases are a match to TRBD2. Losses at the gene ends were 5 bases for V and 6 bases for J; bases not matched to a gene: 7. Germline CDR1 is SEHNR and CDR2 is FQNEAQ (reference sequence). The CDR3 is made up of 16 amino acids. The CDR3 loop reads CASSPEGTSGRKTQYF. Here the CDR3 DNA reads TGTGCCAGCAGCCCGGAAGGGACTAGCGGGAGGAAGACCCAGTACTTC.

The gene calls are TRBV5-1 and TRBJ1-2; 8 bases are a match to TRBD1. V dropped 4 bases and J dropped 4; count of bases not matched to a gene: 6. The CDR3 loop spans 14 amino acids. CDR1 is SGHRS and CDR2 is YFSETQ in the germline V gene. CDR3 amino acids: CASSGTGGVYGYTF. The DNA for the CDR3 is TGCGCCAGCAGCGGAACAGGGGGGGTCTATGGCTACACCTTC.

V and J are TRBV4-3 and TRBJ2-1, with 8 bases aligning to TRBD2. This CDR3 has 15 residues. Per germline, CDR1 LGHNA and CDR2 YSLEER. Germline trimming cut 1 base from V and 2 bases from J; bases unmatched to any gene: 1. Here the CDR3 reads CASSQGLAPYNEQFF. CDR3 DNA: TGCGCCAGCAGCCAAGGACTAGCGCCCTACAATGAGCAGTTCTTC.

This chain connects TRBV9 to TRBJ2-7; 9 bases are a match to TRBD1. J lost 3 bases, V lost 2 bases, and 3 bases had no gene match. The CDR3 length is 14 residues. Germline CDR1 and CDR2: SGDLS and YYNGEE. The CDR3 reads CASSVSGQGYEQYF. The DNA for the CDR3 is TGTGCCAGCAGCGTCTCGGGACAGGGCTACGAGCAGTACTTC.

V gene TRBV5-1 combines with J gene TRBJ2-6, with D perhaps TRBD2 (5 bases). Germline assignment: CDR1 SGHRS and CDR2 YFSETQ. Trimming removed 4 bases at V and 0 bases at J, with 5 bases between. The CDR3 loop spans 14 amino acids. CDR3 DNA sequence: TGCGCCAGCAGCCGGGACTCTGGGGCCAACGTCCTGACTTTC. Its protein is CASSRDSGANVLTF. Combining the CDR3 with reference TRBV5-1 and TRBJ2-6 gives the whole variable domain KAGVTQTPRYLIKTRGQQVTLSCSPISGHRSVSWYQQTPGQGLQFLFEYFSETQRNKGNFPGRFSGRQFSNSRSEMNVSTLELGDSALYLCASSRDSGANVLTFGAGSRLTVL.

For this clone: Other DNA sequences in this sample translate to the same CDR3. The V and J genes are TRBV7-2 and TRBJ1-3; D ambiguous. Germline lookup yields CDR1 SGHTA and CDR2 FQGNSA. The CDR3 extends over 15 amino acids. V was trimmed by 0 bases and J by 0 bases, leaving 6 bases between them. CDR3 region: CASSLATDSGNTIYF. The CDR3 DNA is TGTGCCAGCAGCTTAGCGACTGACTCTGGAAACACCATATATTTT.

The chain couples TRBV18 to TRBJ1-2; D gene uncertain. From germline, CDR1 is KGHSH and CDR2 LQKENI. V lost 3 bases and J lost 3, with 8 bases in between. The CDR3 consists of 13 residues. The CDR3 nucleotides read TGTGCCAGCTCACCGAGCCGGGACTATGGCTACACCTTC. Its translation is CASSPSRDYGYTF.

As concerns this clone: The junction does not match germline at one end; this may be a read error. This chain connects TRBV7-9 to TRBJ1-2; D not resolved. The CDR3 runs 13 residues. Germline V gene lookup returns CDR1 SEHNR and CDR2 FQNEAQ (reference sequence). This CDR3 reads CASSSRFEGNPIF. The DNA for the CDR3 is TGTGCCAGCAGCTCCAGGTTTGAAGGCAATCCCATCTTC.

This sequence joins TRBV5-4 and TRBJ1-1; 8 bases map to TRBD1. The germline V gene encodes CDR1 SGHNT and CDR2 YYREEE (reference sequence). The CDR3 totals 15 residues. With V trimmed by 4 bases and J by 3 bases, 8 bases remained unmatched. The CDR3 protein is CASSPGGAPDTEAFF. Written as DNA, the CDR3 is TGTGCCAGCAGCCCAGGGGGCGCCCCGGACACTGAAGCTTTCTTT.

This chain links TRBV27 with TRBJ2-7, with D possibly TRBD1 on 6 matching bases. CDR1 is MNHEY, CDR2 SMNVEV, per germline (reference sequence). The V end lost 5 bases, the J end lost 6 bases, and 20 bases lay between the germline ends. The CDR3 consists of 15 residues. In DNA form, the CDR3 reads TGTGCCAGCAGTCTCACCGGGACACACCCACTCGAGCAGTACTTC. As protein: CASSLTGTHPLEQYF.

This rearrangement joins TRBV10-3 to TRBJ2-7, with TRBD1 identical over 8 bases. This CDR3 comprises 16 residues. The germline gives CDR1 ENHRY, CDR2 SYGVKD. Trimming cost V 4 bases and J 2 bases; bases outside gene matches: 10. The CDR3 region is CAISGGDRKAAYEQYF. The CDR3 DNA reads as TGTGCCATCAGTGGGGGGGACAGGAAGGCCGCCTACGAGCAGTACTTC.

J is TRBJ2-3 and V is TRBV7-3; possibly TRBD1 for D (6 bases). Trimming stripped 3 bases from V and 4 bases from J, with 11 bases between. The CDR3 loop spans 14 amino acids. Germline lookup yields CDR1 SGHTA and CDR2 FQGTGA. CDR3 protein: CASSLGAIADTQYF. The CDR3 DNA reads TGTGCCAGCAGCTTGGGGGCCATAGCAGATACGCAGTATTTT. The full variable domain, its missing parts supplied by reference TRBV7-3 and TRBJ2-3, is GAGVSQTPSNKVTEKGKYVELRCDPISGHTALYWYRQSLGQGPEFLIYFQGTGAADDSGLPNDRFFAVRPEGSVSTLKIQRTERGDSAVYLCASSLGAIADTQYFGPGTRLTVL.

The chain joins TRBV14 to TRBJ1-3; 8 bases align to TRBD1. The junction had 6 bases not matched to a gene; V was cut back by 3 bases and J by 2 bases. CDR1 and CDR2 from the germline V gene are SGHDN and FVKESK. The CDR3 is 16 amino acids. CDR3 loop: CASSQDREGTGNTIYF. In nucleotides, the CDR3 is TGTGCCAGCAGCCAGGACAGGGAGGGTACTGGAAACACCATATATTTT.

V is TRBV9 and J is TRBJ2-3; 14 nucleotides align to TRBD2. The germline V gene has CDR1 SGDLS and CDR2 YYNGEE. The CDR3 extends over 17 amino acids. V gave up 5 bases and J gave up 4 bases; unmatched junction bases: 9. CDR3 in DNA: TGTGCCAGCAGTGGCCCGGGACTAGCGGGAGCCTCAGATACGCAGTATTTT. Its protein product is CASSGPGLAGASDTQYF.

This clone has only a few counts. The same CDR3 arises from other DNA sequences in this sample as well. The genes are TRBV9 and TRBJ1-5; no definite D call. The CDR3 length is 13 residues. CDR1 is SGDLS and CDR2 is YYNGEE in the germline V gene. Trimming took 0 bases from V and 4 from J, leaving 5 bases between them. CDR3 DNA: TGTGCCAGCAGCGTAGGAGAAAATCAGCCCCAGCATTTT. It specifies CASSVGENQPQHF.

The chain carries TRBV27 and TRBJ2-1; 11 nucleotides agree with TRBD2. V shed 5 bases, J shed 3 bases, and the junction held 12 bases outside the gene matches. The CDR3 sequence is 18 residues long. Germline V CDR1 and CDR2: MNHEY, SMNVEV (reference sequence). The CDR3 loop reads CASSPLSGGAGYYNEQFF. The CDR3 DNA reads TGTGCCAGCAGTCCCCTTAGCGGGGGGGCCGGATACTACAATGAGCAGTTCTTC.

The chain recombines TRBV28 with TRBJ1-4; TRBD1 matches 9 bases. Germline V lookup: CDR1 MDHEN, CDR2 SYDVKM. V dropped 4 bases and J dropped 5; count of bases not matched to a gene: 8. CDR3 length equals 16 residues. The CDR3 spells CASSSNYGTGNEKLFF. For the CDR3, the DNA is TGTGCCAGCAGTTCAAACTACGGGACAGGGAATGAAAAACTGTTTTTT.

The chain has TRBV9 and TRBJ2-7, with 9 nucleotides matching TRBD2. Unmatched junction bases numbered 2, after V lost 0 bases and J lost 7 bases. The CDR3 is 13 residues long. Germline CDR1 reads SGDLS; CDR2 reads YYNGEE. CDR3 bases: TGTGCCAGCAGCGTAGTGACTAGCGGTGAGCAGTACTTC. Amino acids: CASSVVTSGEQYF. Together with reference TRBV9 and TRBJ2-7, the CDR3 gives the full variable domain: DSGVTQTPKHLITATGQRVTLRCSPRSGDLSVYWYQQSLDQGLQFLIQYYNGEERAKGNILERFSAQQFPDLHSELNLSSLELGDSALYFCASSVVTSGEQYFGPGTRLTVT.

This chain connects TRBV11-1 to TRBJ2-7; 9 bases are shared with TRBD1. This CDR3 comprises 14 residues. Germline assignment: CDR1 SGHAT and CDR2 FQDESV (reference sequence). After removal of 5 bases from V and 4 bases from J, the junction contained 6 bases not matched to a gene. The CDR3 DNA reads TGTGCCAGCAGCCCGGGACAGGGCCCTTACGAGCAGTACTTC. Translated: CASSPGQGPYEQYF.

The V and J genes are TRBV19 and TRBJ1-5; the D is unclear. Germline V CDR1 and CDR2: LNHDA, SQIVND (reference sequence). This CDR3 contains 12 residues. V was cut by 5 bases and J by 7 bases, with 9 bases left in between. CDR3 sequence reads: CASSFGRQPQHF. As DNA, the CDR3 is TGTGCCAGTAGTTTTGGTCGGCAGCCCCAGCATTTT.

The V call is TRBV5-4, the J call TRBJ2-3; 13 nucleotides align to TRBD2. CDR3 size: 16 residues. Per the germline V gene, CDR1 is SGHNT and CDR2 is YYREEE (reference sequence). The V segment lost 4 bases and the J segment 2 bases; nucleotides outside the gene matches: 4. CDR3 sequence reads: CASSKGLAGVTDTQYF. The DNA of the CDR3 is TGTGCCAGCAGCAAAGGACTAGCGGGGGTCACAGATACGCAGTATTTT.

This sequence joins TRBV5-4 and TRBJ1-1; D not resolved. CDR1 and CDR2 from the germline V gene are SGHNT and YYREEE (reference sequence). Trimming took 4 bases from V and 0 from J, leaving 10 bases between them. The CDR3 runs to 14 residues. This CDR3 reads CASSTHTMNTEAFF. DNA for the CDR3: TGTGCCAGCAGCACCCACACCATGAACACTGAAGCTTTCTTT.

As regards this clone: A much larger clone differs from this one at a single base, so this may be a read error. The sample has other DNA sequences that encode this CDR3 too. The rearrangement joins TRBV5-4 to TRBJ2-2; TRBD1 matches at 12 bases. The CDR3 sequence is 15 residues long. Looked up from germline, CDR1 is SGHNT and CDR2 is YYREEE (reference sequence). Losses at the gene ends were 3 bases for V and 5 bases for J; bases not matched to a gene: 2. In DNA, the CDR3 is TGTGCCAGCAGCTGGGACAGGGGGCAAACCGGGGAGCTGTTTTTT. Translation gives CASSWDRGQTGELFF.

The V call is TRBV7-2, the J call TRBJ2-5; D is unresolved. Trimming removed 2 bases at V and 2 bases at J, with 12 bases between. The V gene's germline CDR1 is SGHTA and CDR2 FQGNSA. This CDR3 is built from 15 residues. The CDR3 coding sequence is TGTGCCAGCAGCTTAAATCCCGTCAGACAAGAGACCCAGTACTTC. Its translation is CASSLNPVRQETQYF.